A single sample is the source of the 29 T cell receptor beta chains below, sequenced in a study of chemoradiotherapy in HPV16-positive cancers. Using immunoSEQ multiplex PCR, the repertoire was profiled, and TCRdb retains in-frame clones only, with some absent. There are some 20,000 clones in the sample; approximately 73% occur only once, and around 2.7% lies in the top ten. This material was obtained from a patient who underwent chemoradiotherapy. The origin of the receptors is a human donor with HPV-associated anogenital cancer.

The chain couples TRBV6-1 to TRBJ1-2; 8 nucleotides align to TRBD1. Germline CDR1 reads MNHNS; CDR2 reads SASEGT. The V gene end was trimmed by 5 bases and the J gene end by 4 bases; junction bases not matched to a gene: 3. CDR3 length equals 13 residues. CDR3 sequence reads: CASSPGGLYGYTF. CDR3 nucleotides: TGTGCCAGCAGTCCAGGGGGCCTCTATGGCTACACCTTC.

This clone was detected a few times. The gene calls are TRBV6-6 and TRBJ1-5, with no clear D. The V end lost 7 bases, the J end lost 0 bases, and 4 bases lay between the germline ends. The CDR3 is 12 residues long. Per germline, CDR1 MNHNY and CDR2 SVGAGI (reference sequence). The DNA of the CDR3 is TGTGCCAGCACCCATAGCAATCAGCCCCAGCATTTT. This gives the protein CASTHSNQPQHF.

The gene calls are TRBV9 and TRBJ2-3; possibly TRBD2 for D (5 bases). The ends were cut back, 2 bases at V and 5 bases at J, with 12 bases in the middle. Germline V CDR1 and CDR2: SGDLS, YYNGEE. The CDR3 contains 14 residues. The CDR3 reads CASSVTRGIDTQYF. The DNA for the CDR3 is TGTGCCAGCAGCGTGACCCGGGGAATAGATACGCAGTATTTT.

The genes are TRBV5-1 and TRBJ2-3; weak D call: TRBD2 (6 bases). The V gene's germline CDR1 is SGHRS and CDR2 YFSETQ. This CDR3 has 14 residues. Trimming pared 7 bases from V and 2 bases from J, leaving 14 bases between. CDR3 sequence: CASGLQGLTDTQYF. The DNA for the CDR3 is TGCGCCAGCGGACTCCAGGGACTCACAGATACGCAGTATTTT.

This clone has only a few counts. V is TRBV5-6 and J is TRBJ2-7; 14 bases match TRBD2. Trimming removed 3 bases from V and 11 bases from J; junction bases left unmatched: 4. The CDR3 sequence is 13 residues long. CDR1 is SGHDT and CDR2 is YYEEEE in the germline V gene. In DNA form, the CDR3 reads TGTGCCAGCAGCTACCGGACTAGCGGGAGGAAGTACTTC. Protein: CASSYRTSGRKYF.

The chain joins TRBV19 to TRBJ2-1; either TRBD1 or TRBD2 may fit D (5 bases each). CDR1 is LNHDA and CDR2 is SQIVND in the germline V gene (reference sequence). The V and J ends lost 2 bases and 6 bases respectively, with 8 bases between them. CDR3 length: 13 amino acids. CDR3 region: CASSIQGPNEQFF. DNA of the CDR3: TGTGCCAGTAGTATACAGGGACCCAATGAGCAGTTCTTC.

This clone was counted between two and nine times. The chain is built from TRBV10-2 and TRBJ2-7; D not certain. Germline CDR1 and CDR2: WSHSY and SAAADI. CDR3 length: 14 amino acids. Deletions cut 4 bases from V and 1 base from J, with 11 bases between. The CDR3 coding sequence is TGCGCCAGCAGTGGGGCCCCAGTTTCCTACGAGCAGTACTTC. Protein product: CASSGAPVSYEQYF.

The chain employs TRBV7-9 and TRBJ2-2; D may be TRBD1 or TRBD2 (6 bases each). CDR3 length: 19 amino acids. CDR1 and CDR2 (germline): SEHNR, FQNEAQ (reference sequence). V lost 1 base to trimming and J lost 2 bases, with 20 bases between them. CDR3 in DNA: TGTGCCAGCAGCTTAGAGGGGGACTGGCCTCACGCTAACACCGGGGAGCTGTTTTTT. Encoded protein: CASSLEGDWPHANTGELFF.

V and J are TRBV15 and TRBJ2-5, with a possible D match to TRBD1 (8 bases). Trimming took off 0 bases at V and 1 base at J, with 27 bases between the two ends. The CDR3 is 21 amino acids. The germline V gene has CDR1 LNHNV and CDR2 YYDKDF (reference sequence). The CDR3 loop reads CATSRDGRQGNLLAVQETQYF. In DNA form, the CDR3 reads TGTGCCACCAGCAGAGATGGTAGACAGGGGAACCTCCTAGCGGTCCAAGAGACCCAGTACTTC.

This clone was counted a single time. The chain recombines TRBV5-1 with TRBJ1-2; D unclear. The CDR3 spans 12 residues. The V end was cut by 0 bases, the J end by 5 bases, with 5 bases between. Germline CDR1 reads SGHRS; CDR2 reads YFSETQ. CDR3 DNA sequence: TGCGCCAGCAGCTTGGATAAATATGGCTACACCTTC. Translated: CASSLDKYGYTF.

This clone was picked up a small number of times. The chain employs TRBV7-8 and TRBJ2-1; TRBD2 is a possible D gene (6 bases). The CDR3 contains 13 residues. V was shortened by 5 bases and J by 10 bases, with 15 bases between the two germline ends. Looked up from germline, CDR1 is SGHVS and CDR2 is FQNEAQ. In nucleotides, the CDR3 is TGTGCCAGCAGCCCCCCCGGGCGGGGAGAGCAGTTCTTC. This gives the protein CASSPPGRGEQFF.

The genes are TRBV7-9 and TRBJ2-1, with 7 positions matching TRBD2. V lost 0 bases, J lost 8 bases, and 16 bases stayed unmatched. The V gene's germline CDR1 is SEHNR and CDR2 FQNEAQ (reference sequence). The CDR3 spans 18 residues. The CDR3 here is CASSLAVLWAGDPHEQFF. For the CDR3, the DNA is TGTGCCAGCAGCTTAGCGGTTCTGTGGGCGGGAGATCCCCATGAGCAGTTCTTC.

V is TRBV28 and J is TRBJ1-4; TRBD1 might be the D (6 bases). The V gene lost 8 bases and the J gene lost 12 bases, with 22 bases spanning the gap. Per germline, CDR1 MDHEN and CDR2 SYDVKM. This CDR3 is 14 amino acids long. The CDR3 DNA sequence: TGTGCCAGCGGCTCCTTCAGTGGGGGCGCTGAACTGTTTTTT. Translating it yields CASGSFSGGAELFF. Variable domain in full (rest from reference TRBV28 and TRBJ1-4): DVKVTQSSRYLVKRTGEKVFLECVQDMDHENMFWYRQDPGLGLRLIYFSYDVKMKEKGDIPEGYSVSREKKERFSLILESASTNQTSMYLCASGSFSGGAELFFGSGTQLSVL.

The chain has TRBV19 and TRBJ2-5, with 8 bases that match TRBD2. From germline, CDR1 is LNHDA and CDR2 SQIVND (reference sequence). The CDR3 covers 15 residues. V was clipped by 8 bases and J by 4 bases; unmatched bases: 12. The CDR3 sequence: CASSVRSGRLETQYF. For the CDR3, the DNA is TGTGCCAGTTCCGTCCGGAGCGGGAGATTAGAGACCCAGTACTTC. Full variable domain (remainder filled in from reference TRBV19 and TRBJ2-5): DGGITQSPKYLFRKEGQNVTLSCEQNLNHDAMYWYRQDPGQGLRLIYYSQIVNDFQKGDIAEGYSVSREKKESFPLTVTSAQKNPTAFYLCASSVRSGRLETQYFGPGTRLLVL.

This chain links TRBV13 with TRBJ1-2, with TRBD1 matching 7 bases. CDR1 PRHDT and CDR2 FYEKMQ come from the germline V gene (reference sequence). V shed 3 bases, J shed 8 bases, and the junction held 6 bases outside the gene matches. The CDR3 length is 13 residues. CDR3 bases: TGTGCCAGCAGCTTTGGGGGAGGGGGCGGCTACACCTTC. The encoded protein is CASSFGGGGGYTF.

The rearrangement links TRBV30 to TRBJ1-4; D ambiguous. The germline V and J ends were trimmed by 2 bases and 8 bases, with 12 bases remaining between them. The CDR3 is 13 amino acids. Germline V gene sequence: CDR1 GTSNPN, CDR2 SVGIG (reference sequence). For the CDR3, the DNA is TGTGCCTGGAGTTTGACCGCCAGGGAAAAACTGTTTTTT. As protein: CAWSLTAREKLFF.

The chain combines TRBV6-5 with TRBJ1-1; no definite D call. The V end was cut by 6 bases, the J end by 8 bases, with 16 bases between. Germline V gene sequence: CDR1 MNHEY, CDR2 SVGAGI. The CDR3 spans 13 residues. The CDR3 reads CASSRPPTTEAFF. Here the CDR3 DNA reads TGTGCCAGCAGCCGCCCCCCGACGACAGAAGCTTTCTTT.

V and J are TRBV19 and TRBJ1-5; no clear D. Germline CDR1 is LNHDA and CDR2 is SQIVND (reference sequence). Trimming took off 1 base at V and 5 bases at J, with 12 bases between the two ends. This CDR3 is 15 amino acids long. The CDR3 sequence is CASSIGQTRDQPQHF. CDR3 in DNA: TGTGCCAGTAGTATAGGGCAAACGAGAGATCAGCCCCAGCATTTT.

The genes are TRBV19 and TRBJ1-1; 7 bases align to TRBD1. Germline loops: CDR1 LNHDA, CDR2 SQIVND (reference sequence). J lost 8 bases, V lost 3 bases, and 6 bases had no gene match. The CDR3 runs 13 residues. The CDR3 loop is CASSIRQGQEAFF. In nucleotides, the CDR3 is TGTGCCAGTAGTATTAGACAGGGCCAGGAAGCTTTCTTT.

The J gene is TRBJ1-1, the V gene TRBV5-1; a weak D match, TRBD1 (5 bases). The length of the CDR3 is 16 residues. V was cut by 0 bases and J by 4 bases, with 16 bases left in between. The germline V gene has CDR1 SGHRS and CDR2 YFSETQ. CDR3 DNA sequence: TGCGCCAGCAGCTTGGAGGGCAGGGTATTCCTCACTGAAGCTTTCTTT. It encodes CASSLEGRVFLTEAFF.

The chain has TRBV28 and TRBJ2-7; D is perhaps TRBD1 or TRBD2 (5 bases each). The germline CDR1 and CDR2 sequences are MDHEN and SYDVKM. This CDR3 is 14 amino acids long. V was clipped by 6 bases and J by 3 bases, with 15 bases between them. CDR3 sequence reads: CASSSTGTLYEQYF. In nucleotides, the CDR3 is TGTGCCAGCAGCTCTACCGGGACCCTCTACGAGCAGTACTTC.

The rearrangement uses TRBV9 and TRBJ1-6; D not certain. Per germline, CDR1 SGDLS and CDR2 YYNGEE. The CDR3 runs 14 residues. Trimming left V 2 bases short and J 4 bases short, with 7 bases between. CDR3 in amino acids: CASSVSQYNSPLHF. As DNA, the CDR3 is TGTGCCAGCAGCGTCTCCCAGTATAATTCACCCCTCCACTTT.

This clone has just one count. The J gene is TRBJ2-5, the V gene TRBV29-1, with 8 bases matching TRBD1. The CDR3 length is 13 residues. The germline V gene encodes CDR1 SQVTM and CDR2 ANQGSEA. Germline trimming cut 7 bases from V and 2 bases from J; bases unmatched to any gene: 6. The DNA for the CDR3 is TGCAGCGCCCTGACAGGGGTGCAAGAGACCCAGTACTTC. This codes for CSALTGVQETQYF.

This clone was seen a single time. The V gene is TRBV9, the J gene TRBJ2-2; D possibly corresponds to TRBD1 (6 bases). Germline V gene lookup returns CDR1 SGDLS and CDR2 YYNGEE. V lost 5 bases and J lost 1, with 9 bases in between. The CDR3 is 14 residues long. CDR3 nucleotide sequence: TGTGCCAGCAGGCCGGGACAGAACACCGGGGAGCTGTTTTTT. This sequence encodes CASRPGQNTGELFF.

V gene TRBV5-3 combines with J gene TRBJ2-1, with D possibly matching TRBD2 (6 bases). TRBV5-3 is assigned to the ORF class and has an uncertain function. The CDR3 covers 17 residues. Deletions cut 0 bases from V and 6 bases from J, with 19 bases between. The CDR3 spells CARSLAFSASALNEQFF. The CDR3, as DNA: TGTGCCAGAAGCTTGGCCTTTTCGGCTAGCGCCCTCAATGAGCAGTTCTTC.

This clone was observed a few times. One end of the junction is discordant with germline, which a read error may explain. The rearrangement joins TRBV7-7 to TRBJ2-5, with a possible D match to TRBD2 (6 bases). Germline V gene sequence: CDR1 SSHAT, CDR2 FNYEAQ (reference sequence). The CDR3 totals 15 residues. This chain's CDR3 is CASSLAAAAQETQYF. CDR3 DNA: TGTGCTAGCAGCTTAGCGGCTGCAGCTCAAGAGACCCAGTACTTC.

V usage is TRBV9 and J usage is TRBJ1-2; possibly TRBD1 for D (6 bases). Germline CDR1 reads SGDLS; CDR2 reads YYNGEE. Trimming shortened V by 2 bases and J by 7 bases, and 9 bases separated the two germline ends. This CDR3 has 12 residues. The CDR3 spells CASSVTGIGYTF. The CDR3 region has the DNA TGTGCCAGCAGCGTCACAGGGATTGGCTACACCTTC. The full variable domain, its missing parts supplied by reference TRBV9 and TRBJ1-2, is DSGVTQTPKHLITATGQRVTLRCSPRSGDLSVYWYQQSLDQGLQFLIQYYNGEERAKGNILERFSAQQFPDLHSELNLSSLELGDSALYFCASSVTGIGYTFGSGTRLTVV.

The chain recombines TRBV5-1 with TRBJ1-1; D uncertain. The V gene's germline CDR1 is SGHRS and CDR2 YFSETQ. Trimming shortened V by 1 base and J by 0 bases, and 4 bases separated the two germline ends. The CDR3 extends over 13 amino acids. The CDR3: CASSLTVNTEAFF. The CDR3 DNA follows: TGCGCCAGCAGCTTGACGGTGAACACTGAAGCTTTCTTT.

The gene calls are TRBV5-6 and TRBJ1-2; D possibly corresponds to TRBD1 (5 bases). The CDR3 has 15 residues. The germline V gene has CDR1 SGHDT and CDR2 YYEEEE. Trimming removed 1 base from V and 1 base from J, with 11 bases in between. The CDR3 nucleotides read TGTGCCAGCAGCTTGCCCAGGGCCCATAACTATGGCTACACCTTC. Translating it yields CASSLPRAHNYGYTF.